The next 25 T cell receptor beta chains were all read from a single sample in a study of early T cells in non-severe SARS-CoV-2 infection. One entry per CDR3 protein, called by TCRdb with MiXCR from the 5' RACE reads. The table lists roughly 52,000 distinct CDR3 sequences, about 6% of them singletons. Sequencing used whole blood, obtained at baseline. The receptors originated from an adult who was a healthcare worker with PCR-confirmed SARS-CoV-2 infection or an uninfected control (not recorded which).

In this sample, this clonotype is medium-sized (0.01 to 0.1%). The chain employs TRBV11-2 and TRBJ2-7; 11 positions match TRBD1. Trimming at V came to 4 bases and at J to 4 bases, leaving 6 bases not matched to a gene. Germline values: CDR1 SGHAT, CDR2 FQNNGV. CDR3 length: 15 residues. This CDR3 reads CASSSLDRGQYEQYF. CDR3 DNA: TGTGCCAGCAGCTCCTTGGACAGGGGGCAATACGAGCAGTACTTC.

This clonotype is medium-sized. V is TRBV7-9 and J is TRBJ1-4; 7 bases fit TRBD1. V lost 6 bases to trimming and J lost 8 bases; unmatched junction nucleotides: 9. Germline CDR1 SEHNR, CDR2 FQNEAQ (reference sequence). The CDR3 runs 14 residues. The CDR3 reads CASRETGDREKLFF. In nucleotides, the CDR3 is TGTGCCAGCAGGGAAACAGGGGATCGGGAAAAACTGTTTTTT.

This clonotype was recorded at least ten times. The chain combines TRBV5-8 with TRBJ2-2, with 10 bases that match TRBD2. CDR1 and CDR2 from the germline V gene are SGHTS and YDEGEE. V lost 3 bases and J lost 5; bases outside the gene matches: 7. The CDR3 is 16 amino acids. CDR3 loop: CASSYLLAGSTGELFF. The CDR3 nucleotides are TGTGCCAGCAGCTACCTACTAGCGGGGTCAACCGGGGAGCTGTTTTTT.

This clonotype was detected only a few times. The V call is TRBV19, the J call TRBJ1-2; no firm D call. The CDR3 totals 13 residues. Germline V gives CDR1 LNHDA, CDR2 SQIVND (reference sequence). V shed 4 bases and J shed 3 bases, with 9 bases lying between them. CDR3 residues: CASSRADHYGYTF. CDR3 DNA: TGTGCCAGTAGTAGGGCAGACCACTATGGCTACACCTTC.

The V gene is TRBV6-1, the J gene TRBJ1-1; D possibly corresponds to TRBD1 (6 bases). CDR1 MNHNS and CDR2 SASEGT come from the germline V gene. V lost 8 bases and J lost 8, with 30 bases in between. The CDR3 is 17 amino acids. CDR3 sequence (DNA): TGTGCCAGCCTTCGCCGCGGGGGCGGCCTCTCGGCTGGAGAAGCTTTCTTT. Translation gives CASLRRGGGLSAGEAFF.

CDR3: CASSQVRANNQPQHF. CDR3 sequence (DNA): TGCGCCAGCAGCCAAGTCCGGGCCAACAATCAGCCCCAGCATTTT. The gene calls are TRBV4-3 and TRBJ1-5; D remains ambiguous. The ends were cut back, 1 base at V and 3 bases at J, with 10 bases in the middle. CDR3 length: 15 amino acids. CDR1 is LGHNA and CDR2 is YSLEER in the germline V gene.

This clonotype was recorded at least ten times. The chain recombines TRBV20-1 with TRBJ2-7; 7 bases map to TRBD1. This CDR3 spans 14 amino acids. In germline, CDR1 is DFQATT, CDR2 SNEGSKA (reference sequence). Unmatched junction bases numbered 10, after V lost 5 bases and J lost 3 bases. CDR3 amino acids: CSAVTRRDSYEQYF. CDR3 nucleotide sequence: TGCAGTGCTGTGACCCGCCGGGACAGCTACGAGCAGTACTTC.

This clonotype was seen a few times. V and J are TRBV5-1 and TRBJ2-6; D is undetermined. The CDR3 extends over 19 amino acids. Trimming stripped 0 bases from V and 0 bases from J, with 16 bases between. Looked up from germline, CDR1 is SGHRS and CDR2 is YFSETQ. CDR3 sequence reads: CASSLGRSIHPSGANVLTF. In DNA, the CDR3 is TGCGCCAGCAGCTTGGGGCGGTCCATCCACCCCTCTGGGGCCAACGTCCTGACTTTC. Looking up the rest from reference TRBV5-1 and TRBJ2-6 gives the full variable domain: KAGVTQTPRYLIKTRGQQVTLSCSPISGHRSVSWYQQTPGQGLQFLFEYFSETQRNKGNFPGRFSGRQFSNSRSEMNVSTLELGDSALYLCASSLGRSIHPSGANVLTFGAGSRLTVL.

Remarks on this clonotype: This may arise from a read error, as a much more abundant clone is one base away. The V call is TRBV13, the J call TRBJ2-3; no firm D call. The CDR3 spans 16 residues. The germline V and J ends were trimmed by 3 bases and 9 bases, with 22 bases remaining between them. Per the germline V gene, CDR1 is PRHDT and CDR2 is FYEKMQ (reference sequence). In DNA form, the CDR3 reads TGTGCCAGCAGCTTTTCATCCGGACCAGACCAGATAACGCAGTATTTT. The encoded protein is CASSFSSGPDQITQYF.

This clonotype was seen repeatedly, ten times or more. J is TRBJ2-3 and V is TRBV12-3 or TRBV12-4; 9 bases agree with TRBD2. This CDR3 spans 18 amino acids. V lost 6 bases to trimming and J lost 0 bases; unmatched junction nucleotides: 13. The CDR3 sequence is CASSPPAGGRVSTDTQYF. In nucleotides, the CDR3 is TGTGCCAGCAGCCCGCCGGCGGGGGGGCGGGTTAGCACAGATACGCAGTATTTT.

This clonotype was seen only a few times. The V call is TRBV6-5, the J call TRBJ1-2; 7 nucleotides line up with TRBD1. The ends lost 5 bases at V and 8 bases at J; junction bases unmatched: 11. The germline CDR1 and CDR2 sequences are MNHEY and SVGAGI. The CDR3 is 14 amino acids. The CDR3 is CASSPQGGGRGYTF. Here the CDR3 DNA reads TGTGCCAGCAGTCCGCAAGGAGGGGGCAGAGGCTACACCTTC.

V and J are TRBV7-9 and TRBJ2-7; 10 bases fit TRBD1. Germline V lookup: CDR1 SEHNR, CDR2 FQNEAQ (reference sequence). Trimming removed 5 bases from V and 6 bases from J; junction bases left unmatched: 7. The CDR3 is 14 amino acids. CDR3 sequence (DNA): TGTGCCAGCAGCAGCCGCCGGACAGGGGGCGAGCAGTACTTC. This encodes CASSSRRTGGEQYF.

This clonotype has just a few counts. The CDR3 region is CASRLAALSGANVLTF. CDR3 DNA: TGTGCCAGCAGGTTGGCAGCATTGTCTGGGGCCAACGTCCTGACTTTC. The rearrangement uses TRBV11-2 and TRBJ2-6; D unresolved. This CDR3 is 16 amino acids long. Germline V CDR1 and CDR2: SGHAT, FQNNGV. V lost 6 bases to trimming and J lost 1 base, with 13 bases between them.

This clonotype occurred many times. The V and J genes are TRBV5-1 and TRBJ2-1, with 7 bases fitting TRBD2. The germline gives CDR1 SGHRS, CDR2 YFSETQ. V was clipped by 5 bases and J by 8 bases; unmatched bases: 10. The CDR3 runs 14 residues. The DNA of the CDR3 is TGCGCCAGCAGTACGGCAAGGGGAGGGGATGAGCAGTTCTTC. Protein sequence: CASSTARGGDEQFF.

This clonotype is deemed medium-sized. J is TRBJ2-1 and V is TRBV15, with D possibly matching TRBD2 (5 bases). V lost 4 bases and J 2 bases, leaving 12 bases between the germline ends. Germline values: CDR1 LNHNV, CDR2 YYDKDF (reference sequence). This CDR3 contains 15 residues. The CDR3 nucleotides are TGTGCCACCAGCAAAGAGGGTCAGACCTACAATGAGCAGTTCTTC. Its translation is CATSKEGQTYNEQFF.

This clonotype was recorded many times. The chain's CDR3 is CAHGIEKLFF. As DNA, the CDR3 is TGTGCCCATGGAATCGAAAAACTGTTTTTT. This sequence joins TRBV6-1 and TRBJ1-4; no clear D gene. Germline assignment: CDR1 MNHNS and CDR2 SASEGT. There are 10 residues in the CDR3. Trimming left V 11 bases short and J 8 bases short, with 9 bases between.

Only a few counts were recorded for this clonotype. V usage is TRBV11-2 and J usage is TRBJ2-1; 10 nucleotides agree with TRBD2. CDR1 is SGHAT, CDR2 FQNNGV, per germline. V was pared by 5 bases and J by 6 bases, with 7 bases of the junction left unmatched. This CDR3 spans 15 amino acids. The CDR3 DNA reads TGTGCCAGCAGCCCGCTAGCGGGGGCTTTCAATGAGCAGTTCTTC. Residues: CASSPLAGAFNEQFF. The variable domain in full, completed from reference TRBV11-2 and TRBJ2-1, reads EAGVAQSPRYKIIEKRQSVAFWCNPISGHATLYWYQQILGQGPKLLIQFQNNGVVDDSQLPKDRFSAERLKGVDSTLKIQPAKLEDSAVYLCASSPLAGAFNEQFFGPGTRLTVL.

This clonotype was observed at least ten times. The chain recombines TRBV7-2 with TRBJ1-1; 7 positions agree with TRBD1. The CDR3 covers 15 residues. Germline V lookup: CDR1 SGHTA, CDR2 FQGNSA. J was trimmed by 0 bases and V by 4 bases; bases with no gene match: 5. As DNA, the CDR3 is TGTGCCAGCAGCTCAACAGGGGCGATGAACACTGAAGCTTTCTTT. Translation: CASSSTGAMNTEAFF.

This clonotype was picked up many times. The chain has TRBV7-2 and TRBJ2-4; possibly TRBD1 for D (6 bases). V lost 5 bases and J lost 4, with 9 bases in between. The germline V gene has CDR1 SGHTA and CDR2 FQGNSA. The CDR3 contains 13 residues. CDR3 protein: CASSAGQKNIQYF. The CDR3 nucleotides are TGTGCCAGCAGCGCAGGACAGAAAAACATTCAGTACTTC.

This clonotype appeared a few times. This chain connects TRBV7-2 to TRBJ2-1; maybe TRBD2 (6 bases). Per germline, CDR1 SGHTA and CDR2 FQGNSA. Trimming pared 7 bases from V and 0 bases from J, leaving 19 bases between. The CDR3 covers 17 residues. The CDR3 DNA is TGTGCCAGCAACCTCCGGGGAGGCGGGGTCTCCTACAATGAGCAGTTCTTC. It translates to CASNLRGGGVSYNEQFF. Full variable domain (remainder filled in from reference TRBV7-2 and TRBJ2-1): GAGVSQSPSNKVTEKGKDVELRCDPISGHTALYWYRQSLGQGLEFLIYFQGNSAPDKSGLPSDRFSAERTGGSVSTLTIQRTQQEDSAVYLCASNLRGGGVSYNEQFFGPGTRLTVL.

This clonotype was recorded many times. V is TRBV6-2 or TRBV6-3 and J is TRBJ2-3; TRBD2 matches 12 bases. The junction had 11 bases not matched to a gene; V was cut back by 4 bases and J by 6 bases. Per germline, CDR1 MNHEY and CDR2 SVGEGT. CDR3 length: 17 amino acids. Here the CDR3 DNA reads TGTGCCAGCAGTTCAAGACTAGCGGGGGTGTCTGTGGATACGCAGTATTTT. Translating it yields CASSSRLAGVSVDTQYF.

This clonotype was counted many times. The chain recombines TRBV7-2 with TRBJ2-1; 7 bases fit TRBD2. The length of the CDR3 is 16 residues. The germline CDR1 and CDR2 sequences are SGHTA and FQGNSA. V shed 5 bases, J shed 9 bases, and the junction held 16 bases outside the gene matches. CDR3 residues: CASSPRGGRGVGEQFF. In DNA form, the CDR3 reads TGTGCCAGCAGCCCTAGAGGCGGTCGGGGGGTCGGTGAGCAGTTCTTC.

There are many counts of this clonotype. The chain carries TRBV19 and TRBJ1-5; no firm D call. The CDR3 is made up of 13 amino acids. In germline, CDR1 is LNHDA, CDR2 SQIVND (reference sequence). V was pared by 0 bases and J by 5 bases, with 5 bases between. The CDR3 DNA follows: TGTGCCAGTAGTATAGAGTGGGATCAGCCCCAGCATTTT. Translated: CASSIEWDQPQHF.

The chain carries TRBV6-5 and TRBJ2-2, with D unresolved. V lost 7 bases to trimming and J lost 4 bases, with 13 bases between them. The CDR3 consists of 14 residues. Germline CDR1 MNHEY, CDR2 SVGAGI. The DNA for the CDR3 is TGTGCCAGCACCCCCGGCCCCGTCACCGGGGAGCTGTTTTTT. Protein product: CASTPGPVTGELFF.

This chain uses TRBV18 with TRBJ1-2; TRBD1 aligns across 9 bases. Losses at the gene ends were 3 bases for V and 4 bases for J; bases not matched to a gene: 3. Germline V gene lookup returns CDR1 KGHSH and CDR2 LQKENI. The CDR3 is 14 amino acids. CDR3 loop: CASSPGTGLYGYTF. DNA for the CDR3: TGTGCCAGCTCACCGGGGACAGGGCTCTATGGCTACACCTTC.